These 14 T cell receptor beta chains came from one sample sequenced in a study of control samples from healthy donors and cancer patients. TCRdb's copy holds only in-frame clones and misses some; the assay was immunoSEQ multiplex PCR. Among around 53,000 clones listed, 80% to 90% were seen once. Sample: PBMCs. The receptor source for this set is a woman in her 50s with lung cancer.

The genes are TRBV5-4 and TRBJ1-1; D is unresolved. The germline V gene encodes CDR1 SGHNT and CDR2 YYREEE (reference sequence). With 0 bases removed from V and 0 bases from J, the gap between germline ends came to 3 bases. CDR3 length equals 13 residues. The CDR3 bases are TGTGCCAGCAGCTTGGTGATGAACACTGAAGCTTTCTTT. Protein product: CASSLVMNTEAFF.

V is TRBV6-5 and J is TRBJ2-1; 8 nucleotides line up with TRBD2. The CDR3 totals 15 residues. J gave up 9 bases and V 6 bases, and 13 bases lay outside the gene matches. Looked up from germline, CDR1 is MNHEY and CDR2 is SVGAGI. This CDR3 is CASSPTGTSGREQFF. The CDR3 DNA reads TGTGCCAGCAGCCCGACCGGGACTAGTGGACGTGAGCAGTTCTTC.

Here the CDR3 reads CASSSGQRNPYGYTF. The DNA for the CDR3 is TGTGCCAGCAGCTCCGGACAGCGAAACCCCTATGGCTACACCTTC. The chain uses TRBV7-9 and TRBJ1-2; TRBD1 is a possible D gene (6 bases). CDR3 length equals 15 residues. Trimming removed 4 bases at V and 4 bases at J, with 16 bases between. Germline CDR1 and CDR2: SEHNR and FQNEAQ (reference sequence).

This clone was recorded a few times. The rearrangement joins TRBV20-1 to TRBJ2-1; either TRBD1 or TRBD2 may supply D (7 bases each). The CDR3 is 13 amino acids. V was clipped by 3 bases and J by 7 bases, with 13 bases between them. Germline V gene lookup returns CDR1 DFQATT and CDR2 SNEGSKA (reference sequence). The CDR3 nucleotides are TGCAGTGCTAGTCCAGGGGGGGTAAATGAGCAGTTCTTC. This encodes CSASPGGVNEQFF.

The CDR3 protein is CASSLWGRDGYTF. As DNA, the CDR3 is TGTGCCAGCAGTTTGTGGGGGCGCGATGGCTACACCTTC. The V call is TRBV12-3 or TRBV12-4, the J call TRBJ1-2; a weak D match, TRBD1 (6 bases). CDR3 size: 13 residues. Trimming shortened V by 3 bases and J by 6 bases, and 11 bases separated the two germline ends.

The chain carries TRBV6-2 or TRBV6-3 and TRBJ1-2, with TRBD1 as a possible D gene (5 bases). With 4 bases removed from V and 5 bases from J, the gap between germline ends came to 14 bases. Germline lookup yields CDR1 MNHEY and CDR2 SVGEGT. The CDR3 contains 14 residues. The CDR3 reads CASSFSGTAYGYTF. CDR3 coding DNA: TGTGCCAGCAGTTTTTCCGGGACGGCTTATGGCTACACCTTC.

This clone was counted once. The chain combines TRBV5-4 with TRBJ1-2; D call uncertain. CDR3 length: 14 amino acids. V shed 3 bases and J shed 4 bases, with 13 bases lying between them. CDR1 SGHNT and CDR2 YYREEE come from the germline V gene (reference sequence). This CDR3 reads CASSSRTPSYGYTF. Written as DNA, the CDR3 is TGTGCCAGCAGCTCCCGTACCCCTAGCTATGGCTACACCTTC.

The V call is TRBV27, the J call TRBJ1-1; D is uncertain. CDR3 size: 15 residues. V lost 3 bases and J 2 bases, leaving 13 bases between the germline ends. The germline gives CDR1 MNHEY, CDR2 SMNVEV (reference sequence). CDR3 in amino acids: CASSLARLGNTEAFF. DNA of the CDR3: TGTGCCAGCAGTTTGGCGAGGTTGGGAAACACTGAAGCTTTCTTT.

In nucleotides, the CDR3 is TGTGCCAGTAGTATAGATTTCAGGACACCAAATAATCAGCCCCAGCATTTT. It specifies CASSIDFRTPNNQPQHF. The chain is built from TRBV19 and TRBJ1-5; a weak D match, TRBD1 (5 bases). V was shortened by 0 bases and J by 4 bases, with 16 bases between the two germline ends. The CDR3 is 17 residues long. CDR1 and CDR2 (germline): LNHDA, SQIVND (reference sequence).

V and J are TRBV27 and TRBJ1-1; D perhaps matches TRBD1 (6 bases). V lost 3 bases and J 5 bases, leaving 19 bases between the germline ends. Germline CDR1 and CDR2: MNHEY and SMNVEV (reference sequence). This CDR3 has 16 residues. This chain's CDR3 is CASSFFGTNRGTEAFF. The CDR3 DNA is TGTGCCAGCAGTTTTTTCGGGACAAACCGAGGGACTGAAGCTTTCTTT.

This chain links TRBV9 with TRBJ2-6; D is undetermined. Germline assignment: CDR1 SGDLS and CDR2 YYNGEE. This CDR3 comprises 16 residues. Trimming cost V 4 bases and J 1 base, with 12 bases left between them. CDR3 sequence (DNA): TGTGCCAGCAGCTCCCATTTAGGATCTGGGGCCAACGTCCTGACTTTC. Protein product: CASSSHLGSGANVLTF. Full variable domain (rest looked up from reference TRBV9 and TRBJ2-6): DSGVTQTPKHLITATGQRVTLRCSPRSGDLSVYWYQQSLDQGLQFLIQYYNGEERAKGNILERFSAQQFPDLHSELNLSSLELGDSALYFCASSSHLGSGANVLTFGAGSRLTVL.

For the CDR3, the DNA is TGCACCAGCAGCCAAGGGGGTGGAGGGGACTTCTCCTACGAGCAGTACTTC. Its translation: CTSSQGGGGDFSYEQYF. This chain joins TRBV1 and TRBJ2-7; whether TRBD2, the table's D call, matches the DNA was not checked. TRBV1 is a pseudogene locus. The CDR3 runs 17 residues.

The chain joins TRBV12-3 or TRBV12-4 to TRBJ2-2, with TRBD1 as a possible D gene (5 bases). The CDR3 is 13 amino acids. Trimming took 5 bases from V and 5 from J, leaving 9 bases between them. The CDR3 coding sequence is TGTGCCAGCAGTCTTCGACAGACCGGGGAGCTGTTTTTT. This encodes CASSLRQTGELFF.

The rearrangement joins TRBV6-6 to TRBJ1-5; no firm D call. Between the trimmed V and J ends, which lost 8 bases and 3 bases, there was a span of 8 bases. The CDR3 spans 12 residues. The germline V gene has CDR1 MNHNY and CDR2 SVGAGI (reference sequence). The CDR3 DNA follows: TGTGCCAGCCTTACCCCCAATCAGCCCCAGCATTTT. Its translation: CASLTPNQPQHF.